This entry is about one T cell receptor beta chain. This receptor's antigen is unknown. No much larger clone is present one base from it, and per-base qualities are unavailable. These data come from a study of blood T cell repertoires in COVID-19 (dated by TCRdb to about 2020). At the level of the whole study: Collaborator samples came from the United States, Italy and Spain and covered acute and convalescent phases of COVID-19. The material from the prospective study consisted of cDNA or gDNA derived from T cells, B-cell-depleted T cells, or PBMCs. Deeply sampled blood TCRbeta repertoires from subjects exposed to, actively infected with, or recovered from COVID-19 were included in the dataset. The repertoires were released in a freely available public database meant as a resource for research on the immune response to SARS-CoV-2. Samples came from the ongoing ImmuneRACE study (first 160 participants) plus 1,254 subjects from 6 global collaborators. The sample metadata nearly always contained a de-identified subject ID, COVID-19 status, age in years and sex. HLA class I and class II types, where available, came from metadata supplied by the sample provider rather than from assay-based typing.

The immunoSEQ Assay, a bias-controlled multiplex PCR, was used to amplify TCRbeta CDR3 regions from genomic DNA. For the original study's pipeline: Nucleated cell counts per sample were estimated from amplification of reference gene primers within the assay. To quantify the absolute abundance of each unique TCRbeta CDR3 rearrangement, sequence reads were collapsed and filtered. For each sample, productive Simpson clonality was calculated by taking the square root of Simpson's diversity index across productive rearrangements. As stored in TCRdb, this immuneACCESS dataset retains in-frame rearrangements with V and J assigned. A fraction of the clones does not appear; measured against another copy, unresolved V genes explain less than half of the discrepancy, and the remainder lacks a known reason. For V, J and clone size, that table is used; D and trimming come from the DNA. Counted in this sample were under 90,000 clones; roughly 91% of them appeared once. The ten biggest clones cover 7.3% of the sample.

What the research found in general, with its limitations: The quantity of clinical and demographic metadata differed by source and by participant and was supplied without curation.

From the germline V gene (reference sequence), CDR1 is LNHNV and CDR2 is YYDKDF. Reading from cysteine to phenylalanine, the CDR3 counts 15 amino acids. Only the CDR3 DNA stays, 45 bases, in frame from base 1. The trim is 2 bases for V and 0 bases for J, with a gap of 8 bases between the germline ends. One collaborating source in Seattle enrolled patients during active infection and followed them longitudinally through the course of disease. Each collaborating institution followed its own protocols to collect whole blood in K2EDTA tubes. For TCRbeta analysis, collaborator samples were shipped as frozen whole blood, as isolated PBMCs, or as DNA extracted from either sample type.

The chain was built from TRBV15 and TRBJ1-5, with a tentative D gene TRBD1 over 5 matching bases. The sequence was collected from a middle-aged man with COVID-19, enrolled during active disease. Sequenced material: peripheral blood. The CDR3 region: CATSRLGDSNQPQHF. The DNA sequence follows: TGTGCCACCAGCAGACTAGGGGATAGCAATCAGCCCCAGCATTTT. Reference TRBV15 and TRBJ1-5 proteins supply the regions before and after the CDR3; the full variable domain is: DAMVIQNPRYQVTQFGKPVTLSCSQTLNHNVMYWYQQKSSQAPKLLFHYYDKDFNNEADTPDNFQSRRPNTSFCFLDIRSPGLGDTAMYLCATSRLGDSNQPQHFGDGTRLSIL.